This T cell receptor beta chain comes out of a study of CD8 T cells in ankylosing spondylitis (dated by TCRdb to 2016 to 2017). Regarding the study in general: T cell receptor beta repertoires were profiled in healthy donors and ankylosing spondylitis patients so that disease-linked TCR variants could be found. Peripheral blood was sampled, and synovial fluid was also collected from ankylosing spondylitis patients. In total, the full study cohort was made up of over a hundred healthy donors and 25 ankylosing spondylitis patients.

A word on this clonotype: The antigen this receptor binds is unknown. No base-level quality is on record; no much larger clone is a single base apart.

Sequenced on an Illumina HiSeq 2500. Quantitative 5'-RACE with molecular barcodes was the method used to prepare the TCR beta libraries. The study's processing was this. To identify disease-linked TCR variants, a new computational method was used, one built on a probabilistic model of VDJ rearrangement. TCRdb reran the public reads through fastp at Q25 and MiXCR, keeping productive beta chains. Each CDR3 protein gets just one entry, which takes the most common genes and DNA from the rows behind it. These V and J calls are TCRdb output, not the study's own analysis. The sample data list under 150,000 distinct CDR3 sequences, and roughly 15% of these were observed just once. Of the sample, 2.5% to 3.5% is held by the ten largest clones. Points the paper makes about the study in general: The disease-linked clones had a CD8+ phenotype and were found at relatively low frequencies in peripheral blood. Some motif variants were previously reported in synovial fluid and blood of reactive arthritis patients, suggesting common disease-initiation mechanisms. The disease-linked clones were reported as significantly enriched in matched synovial fluid samples from ankylosing spondylitis patients. Blood from ankylosing spondylitis patients appeared to be characterized by a TCR beta motif made up of several highly homologous amino acid variants.

The germline V end is reduced by 2 bases and the J end by 5 bases; junction bases left unmatched: 7. The CDR3 starts with the cysteine, ends with the phenylalanine, and has 15 residues. Here the CDR3 DNA is all that survives: 45 bases in frame from base 1. The germline V gene specifies SGHTA as CDR1 and FQGNSA as CDR2. The receptor was derived from a female donor with ankylosing spondylitis or in good health (not recorded which). The rearrangement joined TRBV7-2 to TRBJ2-5; the central 8 bases match TRBD2. The material sequenced was blood, either unsorted or a sorted T cell fraction (not recorded which). The CDR3: CASSLTSGGAETQYF. The DNA sequence is as follows: TGTGCCAGCAGCTTAACCAGCGGGGGTGCGGAGACCCAGTACTTC.